Listed below are T cell receptor beta chains from one sample, sequenced in a study of metastatic and nonmetastatic thyroid tumors. TCRdb reanalyzed the PCR reads via MiXCR. The sample lists roughly 65,000 clones, approximately 15% occurring once. Input material: blood. The receptors derive from a male donor with papillary thyroid cancer or a benign thyroid nodule (not recorded which). Some clones in this sample may be carry-over from other donors' samples. Both conserved end residues are part of each CDR3. A D gene is named only where the DNA matches it firmly. Clone size is stated in some rows and not others, as once, few, many or a class when expanded.

TRBJ2-7 few TRBD1 TRBV2 TGTGCCGGCCAAATGCAGGGGGAGTCCTACGAGCAGTACTTC CAGQMQGESYEQYF
TRBJ2-6 many TRBD1 TRBV13 TGTGCCAGCAGAGGGACAGGGGGCGCCGGTAGGGGGGCCAACGTCCTGACTTTC CASRGTGGAGRGANVLTF
TRBJ2-1 many TRBD2 TRBV28 TGTGCCAGCAGTCCCGGGGGGGGACTAGGGGGGTATGAGCAGTTCTTC CASSPGGGLGGYEQFF
TRBJ2-5 - TRBD2 TRBV7-8 TGTGCCAGCAGCTTAGAACTAGCGGGAGAGGCCAAGTACTTC CASSLELAGEAKYF
TRBJ2-4 - - TRBV28 TGTGCCAGCAGTTTGGGTCTGGGGGCCAAAAACATTCAGTACTTC CASSLGLGAKNIQYF
TRBJ2-1 many TRBD2 TRBV7-9 TGTGCCAGCAGCTTTCAACTAGCGGGAGCCAATGAGCAGTTCTTC CASSFQLAGANEQFF
TRBJ1-5 - TRBD1 TRBV7-2 TGTGCCAGCAGCTGGACAGGGGGCAATCAGCCCCAGCATTTT CASSWTGGNQPQHF
TRBJ1-5 few - TRBV12-3/TRBV12-4 TGTGCCAGCAAAACAGGTTATAGCAATCAGCCCCAGCATTTT CASKTGYSNQPQHF
TRBJ2-3 many TRBD1 TRBV2 TGTGCCAGCTTGTTTCAGGGGGGCACAGATACGCAGTATTTT CASLFQGGTDTQYF
TRBJ2-1 many - TRBV5-5 TGTGCCAGCAGCTTGGCTCCGAGCGGTGAGCAGTTCTTC CASSLAPSGEQFF
TRBJ2-5 many TRBD1 TRBV27 TGTGCCAGCAGTCCGTGGGACAGTCAGAGGGAGACCCAGTACTTC CASSPWDSQRETQYF
TRBJ1-2 many - TRBV6-5 TGTGCCAGCAGTTACGCACAAGGTGGCTACACCTTC CASSYAQGGYTF
TRBJ2-1 - TRBD1 TRBV20-1 TGCAGTGCTAGAGATACGACAGGGCTGGGAAGTGAGCAGTTCTTC CSARDTTGLGSEQFF
TRBJ2-7 many - TRBV6-2/TRBV6-3 TGTGCCAGCAGTTCGAGGGCTGGGCCCGGAGGGCAGTACTTC CASSSRAGPGGQYF
TRBJ2-7 - TRBD2 TRBV11-2 TGTGCCAGCAGCTATCAGCGGGAGATGTACGAGCAGTACTTC CASSYQREMYEQYF
TRBJ2-2 many - TRBV11-2 TGTGCCAGCAGCGCCCTCTGGGGGCAGGGTGGTACCGGGGAGCTGTTTTTT CASSALWGQGGTGELFF
TRBJ1-5 - - TRBV20-1 TGCAGTGCTAGATTCGGCAACAATCAGCCCCAGCATTTT CSARFGNNQPQHF
TRBJ1-2 many TRBD1 TRBV7-9 TGTGCCAGCAGTGTTGGACAGGGGACCCATGGCTACACCTTC CASSVGQGTHGYTF
TRBJ1-2 - - TRBV5-1 TGCGCCAGCAGCCGAGAACCCACCCGTGACTCCTATGGCTACACCTTC CASSREPTRDSYGYTF
TRBJ1-4 many - TRBV28 TGTGCCAGCAGTGGGACCGCAACTAATGAAAAACTGTTTTTT CASSGTATNEKLFF
TRBJ1-2 many - TRBV9 TGTGCCACATCACGTCCAGGGCGGAACTATGGCTACACCTTC CATSRPGRNYGYTF
TRBJ1-2 many - TRBV7-9 TGTGCCAGCGCCCGTGACAGCTATGGCTACACCTTC CASARDSYGYTF
TRBJ1-2 many - TRBV19 TGTGCCAGTAGTATAGCTGAGGGACCATATGGCTACACCTTC CASSIAEGPYGYTF
TRBJ2-5 many TRBD2 TRBV6-2/TRBV6-3 TGTGCCAGCAGTGGACTAGCGTGGGAGACCCAGTACTTC CASSGLAWETQYF
TRBJ2-5 many - TRBV4-1 TGCGCCAGCAGCCACAATTGGGGGGAGCGGATAGAAGAGACCCAGTACTTC CASSHNWGERIEETQYF
TRBJ1-2 - - TRBV6-6 TGTGCCAGCAGTTACCTGGGAAACAACTATGGCTACACCTTC CASSYLGNNYGYTF
TRBJ1-6 few - TRBV6-2/TRBV6-3 TGTGCCACGACGGGGGGGGGTGGAATTTCACCCCTCCACTTT CATTGGGGISPLHF
TRBJ2-3 many TRBD2 TRBV5-1 TGCGCCAGCAGCCGGGAGGGGGGCATAGGAGATACGCAGTATTTT CASSREGGIGDTQYF
TRBJ2-7 - - TRBV11-2 TGTGCCAGCAGCTTCTTCTACGAGCAGTACTTC CASSFFYEQYF
TRBJ2-5 many TRBD2 TRBV3-1 TGTGCCAGCAGCCCCGGACTAGCGGTCGCGACCCAGTACTTC CASSPGLAVATQYF
TRBJ1-4 few - TRBV7-8 TGTGCCAGCAGTTGGGGGTCGCAGGATGAAAAACTGTTTTTT CASSWGSQDEKLFF
TRBJ1-1 many TRBD1 TRBV7-2 TGTGCCAGCAGCTTAGCCCCTCAGGGGGAGAAAACTGAAGCTTTCTTT CASSLAPQGEKTEAFF
TRBJ2-7 few TRBD1 TRBV28 TGTGCCAGCAGTTACAGGGGGCGCGTTTACGAGCAGTACTTC CASSYRGRVYEQYF
TRBJ1-4 many TRBD1 TRBV12-3/TRBV12-4 TGTGCCAGCAGTCCCCGAGGACAGGGGTATGAAAAACTGTTTTTT CASSPRGQGYEKLFF
TRBJ2-3 many - TRBV18 TGTGCCAGCTCCCGCGCTGACTTGGTCGGCACAGATACGCAGTATTTT CASSRADLVGTDTQYF
TRBJ1-1 many - TRBV20-1 TGCAGTGCTTTCGATTATACAGGGTTGAACACTGAAGCTTTCTTT CSAFDYTGLNTEAFF
TRBJ1-5 many - TRBV18 TGTGCCAGCTCCCGGGTGGCAGGGGAAGATAGGGGCAATCAGCCCCAGCATTTT CASSRVAGEDRGNQPQHF
TRBJ1-4 many TRBD1 TRBV3-1 TGTGCCAGCAGCTTTTGGGGACAGGGGGATAATGAAAAACTGTTTTTT CASSFWGQGDNEKLFF
TRBJ1-3 - - TRBV20-1 TGCAGTGCTAGAAGCATAGGGGGGACCTCCCTTGGAGGTGGAAACACCATATATTTT CSARSIGGTSLGGGNTIYF
TRBJ1-6 many - TRBV27 TGTGCCAGCAGTTTATCTCTAGGGGTAGGAAATTCACCCCTCCACTTT CASSLSLGVGNSPLHF
TRBJ2-5 many TRBD2 TRBV12-3/TRBV12-4 TGTGCCAGCAGTTTACGCGGGAGCTACCAAGAGACCCAGTACTTC CASSLRGSYQETQYF
TRBJ2-1 many TRBD1 TRBV24-1 TGTGCCACCAGTCTAGACAGGGGGCGGAATGAGCAGTTCTTC CATSLDRGRNEQFF
TRBJ2-1 many - TRBV5-1 TGCGCCAGCAGCCCGGGACTCCCTGTTAATGAGCAGTTCTTC CASSPGLPVNEQFF
TRBJ2-7 many TRBD1 TRBV18 TGTGCCAGCTCACCCGGACAGGGCATCTACGAGCAGTACTTC CASSPGQGIYEQYF
TRBJ1-1 - - TRBV7-8 TGTGCCAGCAGCTTAGTGGGGGGTACGTCGAACACTGAAGCTTTCTTT CASSLVGGTSNTEAFF
TRBJ2-2 many - TRBV19 TGTGCCAGTAGTTTCAACACCGGGGAGCTGTTTTTT CASSFNTGELFF
TRBJ2-1 many - TRBV7-9 TGTGCCAGCAGCTTACGGGGGGCGGTCTCCAATGAGCAGTTCTTC CASSLRGAVSNEQFF
TRBJ1-2 many TRBD1 TRBV3-1 TGTGCCAGCAGCCAAGCGACAGGGCATCGAGGCGGCTACACCTTC CASSQATGHRGGYTF
TRBJ2-5 few TRBD1 TRBV6-1 TGTGCCAGCACTAAGGGGACAGGGTGTAGGGAGACCCATTACTTC CASTKGTGCRETHYF
TRBJ2-3 - - TRBV20-1 TGCAGTGCTAGATCAAGGACAGCCGGCGACACAGATACGCAGTATTTT CSARSRTAGDTDTQYF
TRBJ1-2 - - TRBV6-2/TRBV6-3 TGTGCCAGCAGTTACTCTGTCAGCCAGAATTTTGGCTACACCTTC CASSYSVSQNFGYTF
TRBJ2-3 many TRBD2 TRBV11-3 TGTGCCAGCAGCTCCGAGGGACTAGCTGTCCTGGGTGTGGATACGCAGTATTTT CASSSEGLAVLGVDTQYF
TRBJ1-4 many TRBD1 TRBV7-6 TGTGCCAGCAGCTTGGGACCGGGACAGGGAAATGAAAAACTGTTTTTT CASSLGPGQGNEKLFF
TRBJ1-2 few - TRBV2 TGTGCCAGCATTGAAGCGGGGTTAATGAACTATGGCTACACCTTC CASIEAGLMNYGYTF